These 22 T cell receptor beta chains share one sample of origin, sequenced in a study of technical replicates of blood from a handful of donors. Assay: immunoSEQ multiplex PCR; the TCRdb copy retains only in-frame clones and omits some. Among about 100,000 clones listed, roughly 95% were seen once. Sample: T cells isolated from PBMCs. These receptors all stem from a human donor in good health.

CDR3 in amino acids: CASSDYGTSGSHEQFF. For the CDR3, the DNA is TGCGCCAGCAGTGACTATGGGACTAGCGGGAGCCATGAGCAGTTCTTC. V is TRBV10-1 and J is TRBJ2-1; the match to TRBD2 covers 14 bases. Trimming removed 3 bases from V and 8 bases from J; junction bases left unmatched: 6. Germline-derived CDR1 and CDR2 are WNHNN and SYGVQD (reference sequence). The CDR3 totals 16 residues.

This clone was observed a single time. In nucleotides, the CDR3 is TGTGCCAGCAGCGTAAGATTCGGCTCTGGAAACACCATATATTTT. Residues: CASSVRFGSGNTIYF. The chain employs TRBV9 and TRBJ1-3, with D unresolved. V lost 1 base to trimming and J lost 0 bases, with 8 bases between them. The CDR3 extends over 15 amino acids. Per the germline V gene, CDR1 is SGDLS and CDR2 is YYNGEE.

The chain is built from TRBV11-2 and TRBJ2-2; the match to TRBD1 covers 7 bases. Germline values: CDR1 SGHAT, CDR2 FQNNGV. The CDR3 is made up of 16 amino acids. The junction had 6 bases not matched to a gene; V was cut back by 5 bases and J by 0 bases. This CDR3 reads CASSPRTGSNTGELFF. In DNA, the CDR3 is TGTGCCAGCAGCCCCCGGACAGGCTCGAACACCGGGGAGCTGTTTTTT. Combining the CDR3 with reference TRBV11-2 and TRBJ2-2 gives the whole variable domain EAGVAQSPRYKIIEKRQSVAFWCNPISGHATLYWYQQILGQGPKLLIQFQNNGVVDDSQLPKDRFSAERLKGVDSTLKIQPAKLEDSAVYLCASSPRTGSNTGELFFGEGSRLTVL.

A remark on this clone: One end of the junction fails to match germline, which may point to a read error. This rearrangement joins TRBV28 to TRBJ1-2; D may be TRBD1 (5 bases). Germline lookup yields CDR1 MDHEN and CDR2 SYDVKM. The CDR3 has 17 amino acids. The chain's CDR3 is CASSLSPGRTPNYGYTF. The CDR3 DNA is TGTGCCAGCAGCTTATCCCCAGGGAGGACGCCGAACTATGGCTACACCTTC.

The V gene is TRBV28, the J gene TRBJ1-4, with a tentative D call TRBD1 (5 bases). The CDR3 totals 15 residues. V shed 6 bases and J shed 5 bases, with 16 bases lying between them. Germline CDR1 is MDHEN and CDR2 is SYDVKM. As DNA, the CDR3 is TGTGCCAGCAGCCCCTGGGGGGTCAACAATGAAAAACTGTTTTTT. This gives the protein CASSPWGVNNEKLFF.

The V gene is TRBV9, the J gene TRBJ1-3; perhaps TRBD1 as D (5 bases). Germline V lookup: CDR1 SGDLS, CDR2 YYNGEE. The CDR3 length is 15 residues. Trimming left V 4 bases short and J 0 bases short, with 11 bases between. The CDR3 here is CASSLTGSSGNTIYF. In DNA form, the CDR3 reads TGTGCCAGCAGCTTAACAGGAAGCTCTGGAAACACCATATATTTT.

As for this clone: The same CDR3 arises from other DNA sequences in this sample as well. This chain links TRBV9 with TRBJ2-3; 14 bases fit TRBD2. Germline CDR1 is SGDLS and CDR2 is YYNGEE. This CDR3 has 15 amino acids. The J segment lost 3 bases and the V segment lost 5 bases, leaving 2 bases of the junction unmatched. The CDR3 sequence is CASSGTSGSTDTQYF. CDR3 bases: TGTGCCAGCAGTGGGACTAGCGGGAGTACAGATACGCAGTATTTT.

The CDR3 DNA reads as TGTGCCAGCAGCTTGGGGCAGAACTATGGCTACACCTTC. Translating it yields CASSLGQNYGYTF. The chain is built from TRBV5-5 and TRBJ1-2; D is unclear. The CDR3 contains 13 residues. V lost 0 bases to trimming and J lost 2 bases, with 5 bases between them. Germline CDR1 and CDR2: SGHKS and YYEKEE (reference sequence).

The J gene is TRBJ2-7, the V gene TRBV13, with D possibly being TRBD2 (5 bases). CDR1 PRHDT and CDR2 FYEKMQ come from the germline V gene (reference sequence). The CDR3 has 14 amino acids. Trimming cost V 3 bases and J 3 bases, with 12 bases left between them. The CDR3 nucleotides are TGTGCCAGCAGCTTCGGAGGTGATCTCTACGAGCAGTACTTC. Protein product: CASSFGGDLYEQYF.

V gene TRBV19 combines with J gene TRBJ1-5, with 8 positions matching TRBD1. J gave up 7 bases and V 6 bases, and 11 bases lay outside the gene matches. Germline V CDR1 and CDR2: LNHDA, SQIVND (reference sequence). There are 15 residues in the CDR3. This CDR3 reads CASRDRGLGLQPQHF. In nucleotides, the CDR3 is TGTGCCAGTAGAGACAGGGGTTTGGGGCTGCAGCCCCAGCATTTT. Based on the CDR3 plus reference TRBV19 and TRBJ1-5, the full variable domain is DGGITQSPKYLFRKEGQNVTLSCEQNLNHDAMYWYRQDPGQGLRLIYYSQIVNDFQKGDIAEGYSVSREKKESFPLTVTSAQKNPTAFYLCASRDRGLGLQPQHFGDGTRLSIL.

The chain links TRBV19 to TRBJ2-1; a possible D gene is TRBD1 (5 bases). CDR3 length equals 11 residues. From germline, CDR1 is LNHDA and CDR2 SQIVND (reference sequence). V was trimmed by 8 bases and J by 8 bases, leaving 10 bases between them. The CDR3 nucleotides are TGTGCCAGTGGTCTGGGGCATGAGCAGTTCTTC. Translation: CASGLGHEQFF. Complete variable domain (other parts from reference TRBV19 and TRBJ2-1): DGGITQSPKYLFRKEGQNVTLSCEQNLNHDAMYWYRQDPGQGLRLIYYSQIVNDFQKGDIAEGYSVSREKKESFPLTVTSAQKNPTAFYLCASGLGHEQFFGPGTRLTVL.

The V gene is TRBV29-1, the J gene TRBJ2-7; perhaps TRBD1 as D (5 bases). Trimming removed 7 bases at V and 4 bases at J, with 11 bases between. Germline-derived CDR1 and CDR2 are SQVTM and ANQGSEA. This CDR3 spans 11 amino acids. This CDR3 is CSALDTYEQYF. CDR3 DNA sequence: TGCAGCGCCTTGGACACTTACGAGCAGTACTTC.

This rearrangement joins TRBV9 to TRBJ2-1; 9 bases line up with TRBD2. CDR3 length: 16 amino acids. Germline lookup yields CDR1 SGDLS and CDR2 YYNGEE. J lost 5 bases, V lost 4 bases, and 10 bases had no gene match. CDR3 DNA sequence: TGTGCCAGCAGCTTAATATCGGTAGCGGGGGACAATGAGCAGTTCTTC. This translates into CASSLISVAGDNEQFF. Full variable domain (rest looked up from reference TRBV9 and TRBJ2-1): DSGVTQTPKHLITATGQRVTLRCSPRSGDLSVYWYQQSLDQGLQFLIQYYNGEERAKGNILERFSAQQFPDLHSELNLSSLELGDSALYFCASSLISVAGDNEQFFGPGTRLTVL.

The gene calls are TRBV4-1 and TRBJ2-1; 7 bases fit TRBD2. Germline CDR1 is MGHRA and CDR2 is YSYEKL. V shed 1 base and J 0 bases; nucleotides not matched to a gene: 6. The CDR3 is made up of 17 amino acids. The CDR3 sequence: CASSQGGSFFSYNEQFF. CDR3 nucleotides: TGCGCCAGCAGCCAAGGCGGGAGCTTCTTCTCCTACAATGAGCAGTTCTTC.

The chain joins TRBV29-1 to TRBJ1-5, with D perhaps matching TRBD1 (6 bases). The V and J ends lost 4 bases and 6 bases respectively, with 10 bases between them. The CDR3 length is 12 residues. The germline gives CDR1 SQVTM, CDR2 ANQGSEA. The CDR3 sequence is CSVGGGGQPQHF. CDR3 DNA sequence: TGCAGCGTTGGAGGGGGGGGTCAGCCCCAGCATTTT.

The chain combines TRBV18 with TRBJ2-7, with 11 bases matching TRBD2. Germline V gene data show CDR1 as KGHSH and CDR2 as LQKENI. The CDR3 consists of 15 residues. V shed 0 bases, J shed 5 bases, and the junction held 3 bases outside the gene matches. CDR3 region: CASSPPTSGNHEQYF. The CDR3 nucleotides read TGTGCCAGCTCACCACCGACTAGCGGGAATCACGAGCAGTACTTC.

This clone was seen once. The chain is built from TRBV5-4 and TRBJ2-7; D is perhaps TRBD1 (6 bases). V lost 2 bases to trimming and J lost 5 bases, with 11 bases between them. Germline V gives CDR1 SGHNT, CDR2 YYREEE (reference sequence). The CDR3 extends over 13 amino acids. CDR3 region: CASSFQQGHEQYF. In nucleotides, the CDR3 is TGTGCCAGCAGCTTCCAACAGGGCCACGAGCAGTACTTC.

The V and J genes are TRBV6-1 and TRBJ2-5; 7 bases match TRBD1. The length of the CDR3 is 15 residues. From germline, CDR1 is MNHNS and CDR2 SASEGT. The V segment lost 4 bases and the J segment 7 bases; nucleotides outside the gene matches: 12. The CDR3 coding sequence is TGTGCCAGCAGTGCACCGGGACAGTTGCCCCGGACCCAGTACTTC. Protein sequence: CASSAPGQLPRTQYF.

This clone was seen a few times. The chain uses TRBV9 and TRBJ1-4; 7 bases are shared with TRBD1. CDR3 length equals 13 residues. The germline V gene encodes CDR1 SGDLS and CDR2 YYNGEE. After removal of 9 bases from V and 4 bases from J, the junction contained 6 bases not matched to a gene. CDR3 sequence reads: CATKDRLNEKLFF. In DNA form, the CDR3 reads TGTGCCACTAAGGACAGGCTTAATGAAAAACTGTTTTTT.

The V gene is TRBV9, the J gene TRBJ2-1; 9 bases agree with TRBD1. This CDR3 comprises 16 residues. Germline-derived CDR1 and CDR2 are SGDLS and YYNGEE. The V segment lost 4 bases and the J segment 6 bases; nucleotides outside the gene matches: 11. CDR3 DNA sequence: TGTGCCAGCAGCTCCCCCGACCGGGACAGGGTCAATGAGCAGTTCTTC. Protein sequence: CASSSPDRDRVNEQFF.

CDR3 bases: TGTGCCATCGGGACTACCGCTGATGAGCAGTTCTTC. This gives the protein CAIGTTADEQFF. This rearrangement joins TRBV10-3 to TRBJ2-1; TRBD2 aligns across 7 bases. J was trimmed by 8 bases and V by 8 bases; bases with no gene match: 6. Germline values: CDR1 ENHRY, CDR2 SYGVKD. The CDR3 runs to 12 residues.

DNA of the CDR3: TGTGCCAGCTCTCCGAACAGGGTCTCCTACAATGAGCAGTTCTTC. It yields the protein CASSPNRVSYNEQFF. This chain connects TRBV18 to TRBJ2-1; tentative D call: TRBD1 (6 bases). Germline V gives CDR1 KGHSH, CDR2 LQKENI. Trimming pared 6 bases from V and 0 bases from J, leaving 12 bases between. There are 15 residues in the CDR3.